This TCR beta chain was sequenced in a study of T cell responses to AZD1222 COVID-19 vaccine. General study findings and limits: Clonal diversity was possibly underestimated, and the donors were mostly white British, with more females. Epitopes outside B.1.351 and B.1.1.7 mutated regions reportedly drew nearly half of spike TCRs.

Here immunoSEQ multiplex PCR was the method, and the copy in TCRdb shows in-frame clones only, minus some. The repertoire holds some 150,000 clones, with 80% to 95% as singletons. This clone came up a few times. Its target is unknown. Germline trimming cut 4 bases from V and 2 bases from J; bases unmatched to any gene: 3. The CDR3 contains 15 residues. Germline V gene sequence: CDR1 SGHRS, CDR2 YFSETQ. The gene calls are TRBV5-1 and TRBJ2-5, with 12 bases identical to TRBD2. This specimen consisted of peripheral blood, obtained on day 0 of MenACWY control vaccination. The receptor's source is an adult in good health. CDR3 sequence reads: CASSTSGGFQETQYF. The CDR3 coding sequence is TGCGCCAGCAGCACTAGCGGGGGGTTTCAAGAGACCCAGTACTTC.